This T cell receptor beta chain was identified during a study of molecular identifiers for immune sequencing clone quantification. The CDR3 covers 15 residues. CDR1 is PRHDT and CDR2 is FYEKMQ in the germline V gene (reference sequence). V was clipped by 3 bases and J by 6 bases, with 14 bases between them. MiXCR was run by TCRdb on the PCR reads, yielding one entry per CDR3 protein. The profile shows 50,000 to 75,000 distinct CDR3 sequences, around a fifth of them singletons. The sequenced sample was naive CD8+ T cells from blood, with Jurkat cell RNA spiked in. Subset: FACS-sorted CD8+CD4-CCR7+CD45RA+ naive T cells. This chain connects TRBV13 to TRBJ2-2; D ambiguous. This receptor was identified in a human donor in good health. Some libraries in this study had Jurkat cell RNA spiked in. The CDR3 bases are TGTGCCAGCAGCTTTATAACCCCGTCCGCCGGGGAGCTGTTTTTT. This sequence encodes CASSFITPSAGELFF.